The source of this T cell receptor (beta chain) is a study of shared T cell receptors in the human thymus (dated by TCRdb to the early 2020s). About the investigation overall: The study investigated the way shared, self-reactive T-cell receptor alpha chains are produced in the human thymus.

Details on this clone: Its antigen is not yet known. No base quality values were provided; no much bigger clone lies one nucleotide off.

Library construction relied on the immunoSEQ multiplex PCR assay. TCRdb re-hosts the immuneACCESS table, in-frame sequences only. Its copies lack some clones; in the studies checked, an unresolved V gene accounts for under half of them, and the cause for the rest is not known. The sample data list more than 550,000 clones, and more than 75% of these were observed just once. Roughly 0.0089% of the sample is held by the ten biggest clonotypes. From its cysteine to its phenylalanine, the CDR3 spans 14 amino acids. The entry retains the CDR3 DNA only, 42 bases that are in frame from base 1. Unmatched junction bases come to 4, with V trimmed by 5 bases and J by 7 bases. Based on the germline V gene (reference sequence), the CDR1 and CDR2 sequences are MNHEY and SMNVEV. These same records also appear under a second study, on human thymus T cells. According to the second study: Donors were immunologically healthy infants undergoing open corrective cardiac surgery for congenital heart defects in Finland. Thymus tissue was collected as surgical resects that were removed during corrective cardiac surgery. Usage of V and J gene segments appeared to be biased in both the thymic and the peripheral blood repertoires. The related research reported highly overlapping thymic TCR repertoires among unrelated individuals. The study characterized TCR alpha and beta repertoires from about 8 infant thymus samples and four related peripheral blood samples. The cohort included six male and a couple of female infants, with donor ages spanning 7 to 244 days. After being mechanically released from the tissue, thymocytes were kept at -70 degrees C in pellets of about 10-33 million cells. Genomic DNA was extracted from frozen cell pellets with a QIAsymphony instrument. The immunoSEQ multiplex PCR assay was used to amplify the TCRB and TCRAD loci from a standardized amount of quality-controlled genomic DNA. The amplicons covered the V(D)J region and were long enough to include the CDR3 and to identify the V and J genes. The commercial immunoSEQ service was used to sequence amplicons on an Illumina platform. Primer bias and sequencing errors were corrected using previously described methods, and TCRAD and TCRB definitions followed the IMGT database. The repertoires were analysed using immunoSEQ Analyzer 3.0 and VDJTools for basic statistics, V/J segment usage, diversity estimates, rarefaction and pairwise overlap. Diversity was estimated using the Chao1, ChaoE, Efron-Thisted, Shannon and inverse Simpson indices, and was also estimated on datasets down-sampled to the size of the smallest sample. For repertoire overlap, CDR3 nucleotide sequence, V gene and J gene had to match strictly, and clustering was done by Jaccard-based multidimensional scaling. On average, thymus samples yielded hundreds of thousands of unique TCRB clonotypes, whereas blood samples yielded about 84,000.

Rearrangement joined TRBV27 to TRBJ1-6; 8 of the junction bases match TRBD1. Sequenced input: thymocytes. This TCR was recovered from a boy under two years old with a congenital heart defect. Donor details come from another sample of the same person, matched by shared clones. The nucleotide sequence is given as TGTGCCAGCAGTAAACAGGGGGAGAATTCACCCCTCCACTTT. This encodes CASSKQGENSPLHF.